This entry is about one TCR beta chain. Its antigen is as yet unknown. The data derive from a study of beta chain features in type 1 diabetes. Study details: Patients and healthy donors were similar in age, gender and cell yields. The examined sorted cells totaled under 120 million across samples. Findings and caveats of the study: Among all four CD4+ subsets, Type 1 diabetes patients had TCRB CDR3s that were moderately but significantly shorter. Naive, central memory and Treg TCRB repertoires appeared more alike in patients than in healthy donors.

Each of the sorted populations had a purity greater than 95%. Expressed TCRB transcripts were sequenced because the isolated RNA had all been reverse transcribed beforehand. The assay was immunoSEQ multiplex PCR, and TCRdb's table has in-frame clones only and misses some. The sample consists of 95,000 to 110,000 clones, approximately 30% of them appearing once. The specimen was central memory CD4+ T cells from blood. The TCR sequence derives from a woman aged 18-29 years with type 1 diabetes.

This CDR3 reads CASSLGLAGPISYNEQFF. Here the CDR3 DNA reads TGCGCCAGCAGCTTGGGACTAGCGGGGCCTATCTCCTACAATGAGCAGTTCTTC. The chain uses TRBV5-1 and TRBJ2-1, with TRBD2 identical over 11 bases. Trimming took 0 bases from V and 0 from J; bases not matched to a gene: 5. The length of the CDR3 is 18 residues. Germline assignment: CDR1 SGHRS and CDR2 YFSETQ.